This section outlines one T cell receptor (beta chain) sequence together with its context. The entry originates in a study of OX40 agonist ivuxolimab in advanced cancers. Germline loops: CDR1 MNHEY, CDR2 SVGAGI. V lost 2 bases, J lost 9 bases, and 7 bases stayed unmatched. There are 15 residues in the CDR3. The table came from immunoSEQ multiplex PCR; TCRdb's copy has only in-frame clones and leaves some out. This table has about 42,000 clones, around 84% appearing once. This sample comprised CD4+ or CD8+ T cells sorted from blood, obtained in a trial of the OX40 agonist ivuxolimab. This clonotype was obtained from an adult with an advanced solid tumor such as melanoma, head and neck, liver or kidney cancer. The V call is TRBV6-5, the J call TRBJ2-1; 10 nucleotides line up with TRBD2. The CDR3 DNA follows: TGTGCCAGCAGTTACACGAGCGGGGGGGCCGGTGAGCAGTTCTTC. This translates into CASSYTSGGAGEQFF.